The 31 T cell receptor beta chains below all came from one sample that was sequenced in a study of blood T cell repertoires in COVID-19. Sequenced by immunoSEQ multiplex PCR; TCRdb stores in-frame clones only, minus some. Of about 340,000 clones in the sample, about four fifths were seen once. The source material was peripheral blood. The receptors stem from a young man with active or convalescent COVID-19.

This clone occurred many times. The chain recombines TRBV18 with TRBJ2-7; 10 bases align to TRBD1. Trimming cost V 3 bases and J 7 bases; bases outside gene matches: 9. Looked up from germline, CDR1 is KGHSH and CDR2 is LQKENI. The CDR3 consists of 15 residues. CDR3 residues: CASSPLGTGAGEQYF. The CDR3 DNA reads as TGTGCCAGCTCACCCCTCGGGACAGGGGCGGGGGAGCAGTACTTC.

Only a few counts were recorded for this clone. The J gene is TRBJ1-1, the V gene TRBV6-5; a possible D gene is TRBD1 (5 bases). The CDR3 runs 16 residues. CDR1 and CDR2 from the germline V gene are MNHEY and SVGAGI. V lost 3 bases and J 0 bases, leaving 14 bases between the germline ends. CDR3 in amino acids: CASSYGAMSVNTEAFF. The CDR3 coding sequence is TGTGCCAGCAGTTATGGGGCCATGAGTGTGAACACTGAAGCTTTCTTT.

The rearrangement uses TRBV7-9 and TRBJ1-1, with a tentative D call TRBD1 (5 bases). Germline V gives CDR1 SEHNR, CDR2 FQNEAQ (reference sequence). The V end lost 4 bases, the J end lost 7 bases, and 10 bases lay between the germline ends. This CDR3 has 12 residues. The CDR3, as DNA: TGTGCCAGCAGCTCGGACGGGGGTGAAGCTTTCTTT. The encoded protein is CASSSDGGEAFF.

This chain's CDR3 is CASSLGGGRADTQYF. In DNA, the CDR3 is TGTGCCAGCAGCTTAGGAGGCGGGAGGGCAGATACGCAGTATTTT. The chain uses TRBV11-2 and TRBJ2-3; 9 bases agree with TRBD2. The CDR3 is 15 amino acids. Trimming took 1 base from V and 4 from J; bases not matched to a gene: 3. The germline V gene has CDR1 SGHAT and CDR2 FQNNGV. The full variable domain, rest sourced from reference TRBV11-2 and TRBJ2-3, is EAGVAQSPRYKIIEKRQSVAFWCNPISGHATLYWYQQILGQGPKLLIQFQNNGVVDDSQLPKDRFSAERLKGVDSTLKIQPAKLEDSAVYLCASSLGGGRADTQYFGPGTRLTVL.

The chain is built from TRBV7-3 and TRBJ1-1; D call uncertain. CDR1 and CDR2 from the germline V gene are SGHTA and FQGTGA. Trimming shortened V by 5 bases and J by 10 bases, and 14 bases separated the two germline ends. The CDR3 sequence is 12 residues long. The CDR3 bases are TGTGCCAGCAGCCACGACAATGGGAGAGCTTTCTTT. Translation: CASSHDNGRAFF.

The chain uses TRBV7-3 and TRBJ2-1; TRBD2 matches at 12 bases. This CDR3 is 16 amino acids long. The J segment lost 8 bases and the V segment lost 5 bases, leaving 10 bases of the junction unmatched. Germline V CDR1 and CDR2: SGHTA, FQGTGA. CDR3 protein: CASSPTPGLAGDEQFF. CDR3 in DNA: TGTGCCAGCAGCCCAACTCCGGGACTAGCGGGCGATGAGCAGTTCTTC. The variable domain in full, with the rest retrieved from reference TRBV7-3 and TRBJ2-1, is GAGVSQTPSNKVTEKGKYVELRCDPISGHTALYWYRQSLGQGPEFLIYFQGTGAADDSGLPNDRFFAVRPEGSVSTLKIQRTERGDSAVYLCASSPTPGLAGDEQFFGPGTRLTVL.

The chain has TRBV28 and TRBJ2-1, with 10 bases that match TRBD1. The CDR3 has 15 residues. The germline V gene encodes CDR1 MDHEN and CDR2 SYDVKM. Unmatched junction bases numbered 8, after V lost 5 bases and J lost 7 bases. CDR3 in amino acids: CASSRPGTGVNEQFF. The CDR3 DNA is TGTGCCAGCAGTCGACCCGGGACAGGGGTGAATGAGCAGTTCTTC.

The chain recombines TRBV25-1 with TRBJ1-6, with D perhaps matching TRBD1 (5 bases). This CDR3 spans 17 amino acids. The V gene lost 3 bases and the J gene lost 7 bases, with 19 bases spanning the gap. CDR1 is MGHDK and CDR2 is SYGVNS in the germline V gene. The CDR3 protein is CASSDWPVGLGNSPLHF. The CDR3 region has the DNA TGTGCCAGCAGTGATTGGCCCGTGGGACTAGGAAATTCACCCCTCCACTTT.

V is TRBV6-2 or TRBV6-3 and J is TRBJ1-2; perhaps TRBD1 as D (6 bases). There are 13 residues in the CDR3. The ends were cut back, 7 bases at V and 2 bases at J, with 11 bases in the middle. CDR1 is MNHEY, CDR2 SVGEGT, per germline. The CDR3 loop is CASTPGQNYGYTF. DNA for the CDR3: TGTGCCAGCACCCCCGGACAGAACTATGGCTACACCTTC.

The chain recombines TRBV11-3 with TRBJ2-1; TRBD1 aligns across 11 bases. The CDR3 spans 15 residues. With V trimmed by 6 bases and J by 8 bases, 9 bases remained unmatched. Germline V CDR1 and CDR2: SGHNT, YENEEA. The CDR3 nucleotides are TGTGCCAGCAGATACCGGGACAGGGGGAAGGATGAGCAGTTCTTC. As protein: CASRYRDRGKDEQFF.

The rearrangement links TRBV6-1 to TRBJ2-1; D is unresolved. V lost 1 base and J 6 bases, leaving 13 bases between the germline ends. The CDR3 totals 15 residues. CDR1 and CDR2 from the germline V gene are MNHNS and SASEGT. The CDR3 reads CASSEGGGVGNEQFF. The CDR3 DNA follows: TGTGCCAGCAGTGAAGGCGGCGGAGTGGGCAATGAGCAGTTCTTC.

This clone occurred once. The chain employs TRBV5-1 and TRBJ1-2; D ambiguous. Germline CDR1 and CDR2: SGHRS and YFSETQ. This CDR3 spans 13 amino acids. V was cut by 4 bases and J by 8 bases, with 15 bases left in between. CDR3 DNA sequence: TGCGCCAGCAGCCCCGGGAATCAGTACGGCTACACCTTC. It is translated as CASSPGNQYGYTF.

In DNA, the CDR3 is TGCGCCAGTCACGCACAACATCGGGGCTCCTACGAGCAGTACTTC. Translation: CASHAQHRGSYEQYF. This chain connects TRBV5-1 to TRBJ2-7; D might be TRBD2 (5 bases). Trimming took 8 bases from V and 0 from J, leaving 18 bases between them. Germline CDR1 is SGHRS and CDR2 is YFSETQ. The CDR3 totals 15 residues.

This clone was counted a few times. The genes are TRBV13 and TRBJ2-7; D call uncertain. The length of the CDR3 is 14 residues. Germline V gives CDR1 PRHDT, CDR2 FYEKMQ (reference sequence). Trimming left V 2 bases short and J 6 bases short, with 14 bases between. The DNA of the CDR3 is TGTGCCAGCAGCTTAAGCGAAGTGATGCGCGAGCAGTACTTC. Protein: CASSLSEVMREQYF.

V and J are TRBV6-5 and TRBJ2-5; weak D call: TRBD2 (5 bases). The germline V gene has CDR1 MNHEY and CDR2 SVGAGI. The CDR3 extends over 13 amino acids. The V gene lost 5 bases and the J gene lost 9 bases, with 16 bases spanning the gap. Here the CDR3 DNA reads TGTGCCAGCAGTAAACTAGGAGCGGAGGCCCAGTACTTC. This gives the protein CASSKLGAEAQYF.

A single count supports this clone. This chain's CDR3 is CASSLEGSTDTQYF. CDR3 bases: TGTGCCAGCAGCTTAGAGGGCAGCACAGATACGCAGTATTTT. The V call is TRBV11-3, the J call TRBJ2-3, with D unclear. V was cut by 0 bases and J by 0 bases, with 4 bases left in between. The CDR3 is made up of 14 amino acids. The germline gives CDR1 SGHNT, CDR2 YENEEA.

This chain connects TRBV6-5 to TRBJ1-5; TRBD1 is a possible D gene (6 bases). Germline CDR1 and CDR2: MNHEY and SVGAGI. Between the trimmed V and J ends, which lost 6 bases and 3 bases, there was a span of 15 bases. The CDR3 is made up of 15 amino acids. The CDR3 protein is CASSSFRDNNQPQHF. The CDR3 bases are TGTGCCAGCAGCTCTTTCCGGGACAACAATCAGCCCCAGCATTTT.

The chain employs TRBV19 and TRBJ1-2; a weak D match, TRBD1 (5 bases). This CDR3 region has 14 residues. The ends were cut back, 5 bases at V and 2 bases at J, with 12 bases in the middle. Looked up from germline, CDR1 is LNHDA and CDR2 is SQIVND (reference sequence). CDR3 loop: CASSWRQINYGYTF. The CDR3 coding sequence is TGTGCCAGTAGTTGGAGACAGATAAACTATGGCTACACCTTC.

This clone was recorded only once. The chain employs TRBV30 and TRBJ2-3, with TRBD2 matching over 13 bases. The CDR3 contains 17 residues. From germline, CDR1 is GTSNPN and CDR2 SVGIG (reference sequence). J was trimmed by 2 bases and V by 5 bases; bases with no gene match: 10. CDR3 coding DNA: TGTGCCTGGGGTTCGGGACTAGCGGGGATCACCACAGATACGCAGTATTTT. This sequence encodes CAWGSGLAGITTDTQYF. The full variable domain, rest sourced from reference TRBV30 and TRBJ2-3, is SQTIHQWPATLVQPVGSPLSLECTVEGTSNPNLYWYRQAAGRGLQLLFYSVGIGQISSEVPQNLSASRPQDRQFILSSKKLLLSDSGFYLCAWGSGLAGITTDTQYFGPGTRLTVL.

Only one count was recorded for this clone. The CDR3: CASRWREGAYTQYF. The CDR3 bases are TGTGCCAGCAGGTGGCGGGAGGGAGCATATACGCAGTATTTT. The rearrangement uses TRBV27 and TRBJ2-3, with 9 bases identical to TRBD2. V lost 6 bases, J lost 7 bases, and 8 bases stayed unmatched. CDR1 and CDR2 (germline): MNHEY, SMNVEV (reference sequence). CDR3 length: 14 amino acids.

The count of this clone is one. The chain couples TRBV30 to TRBJ1-2, with D uncertain. The ends were cut back, 0 bases at V and 8 bases at J, with 13 bases in the middle. The CDR3 spans 13 residues. CDR1 is GTSNPN and CDR2 is SVGIG in the germline V gene (reference sequence). This CDR3 is CAWSVGGGSGYTF. DNA for the CDR3: TGTGCCTGGAGTGTTGGAGGAGGGTCCGGCTACACCTTC.

This chain links TRBV4-3 with TRBJ2-5; TRBD2 matches at 7 bases. CDR1 LGHNA and CDR2 YSLEER come from the germline V gene. Germline trimming cut 0 bases from V and 7 bases from J; bases unmatched to any gene: 5. The CDR3 length is 14 residues. The CDR3 DNA follows: TGCGCCAGCAGCCAAGATCGGACGGGGGGGACCCAGTACTTC. It codes for CASSQDRTGGTQYF.

The chain couples TRBV29-1 to TRBJ2-1; TRBD2 is a possible D gene (6 bases). The CDR3 runs to 13 residues. CDR1 and CDR2 (germline): SQVTM, ANQGSEA. V lost 5 bases and J 11 bases, leaving 19 bases between the germline ends. CDR3 protein: CSVMQALLAKQFF. The CDR3 DNA sequence: TGCAGCGTTATGCAGGCATTGCTAGCGAAGCAGTTCTTC.

The chain carries TRBV6-5 and TRBJ1-4; 7 positions agree with TRBD1. V lost 5 bases to trimming and J lost 8 bases; unmatched junction nucleotides: 2. Per germline, CDR1 MNHEY and CDR2 SVGAGI. The CDR3 runs to 12 residues. The CDR3 DNA reads as TGTGCCAGCAGTCGGACAGGAGAAAAACTGTTTTTT. Translation: CASSRTGEKLFF.

The chain has TRBV24-1 and TRBJ2-1; 9 bases agree with TRBD1. Trimming cost V 3 bases and J 1 base; bases outside gene matches: 6. Per germline, CDR1 KGHDR and CDR2 SFDVKD. This CDR3 region has 17 residues. DNA for the CDR3: TGTGCCACCAGTGATCTGCCGGGACAGGGATCCTACAATGAGCAGTTCTTC. This translates into CATSDLPGQGSYNEQFF.

J is TRBJ1-4 and V is TRBV6-5; 9 bases align to TRBD1. With V trimmed by 5 bases and J by 8 bases, 6 bases remained unmatched. The CDR3 spans 14 residues. Per the germline V gene, CDR1 is MNHEY and CDR2 is SVGAGI. The CDR3 loop is CASSPGTGREKLFF. CDR3 DNA sequence: TGTGCCAGCAGTCCCGGGACAGGGCGAGAAAAACTGTTTTTT.

This chain joins TRBV18 and TRBJ1-5, with D perhaps TRBD1 (6 bases). The length of the CDR3 is 13 residues. Deletions cut 3 bases from V and 9 bases from J, with 12 bases between. Germline V gene data show CDR1 as KGHSH and CDR2 as LQKENI. The CDR3 nucleotides are TGTGCCAGCTCACCCACAGGGAAGGTGCCCCAGCATTTT. It translates to CASSPTGKVPQHF.

This clone was detected once. The chain couples TRBV25-1 to TRBJ2-1; D is perhaps TRBD1 (6 bases). Germline V CDR1 and CDR2: MGHDK, SYGVNS. This CDR3 region has 16 residues. Trimming left V 6 bases short and J 1 base short, with 16 bases between. CDR3: CASRSPGVVSYNEQFF. For the CDR3, the DNA is TGTGCCAGCAGGTCCCCAGGGGTAGTTTCCTACAATGAGCAGTTCTTC.

This chain connects TRBV19 to TRBJ2-2; 8 positions agree with TRBD1. There are 14 residues in the CDR3. CDR1 LNHDA and CDR2 SQIVND come from the germline V gene (reference sequence). V shed 5 bases and J 5 bases; nucleotides not matched to a gene: 4. The CDR3 DNA reads TGTGCCAGTAGTCTCCGGGACAGGACCGGGGAGCTGTTTTTT. This sequence encodes CASSLRDRTGELFF.

The rearrangement uses TRBV4-1 and TRBJ1-1; 10 bases map to TRBD1. Looked up from germline, CDR1 is MGHRA and CDR2 is YSYEKL. This CDR3 comprises 13 residues. V dropped 4 bases and J dropped 4; count of bases not matched to a gene: 0. The CDR3 nucleotides read TGCGCCAGCAGCCGGACAGGGGGCACTGAAGCTTTCTTT. Translating it yields CASSRTGGTEAFF.

The V and J genes are TRBV2 and TRBJ2-2; TRBD2 matches 11 bases. The CDR3 has 14 residues. Germline V gene sequence: CDR1 SNHLY, CDR2 FYNNEI. The V gene end was trimmed by 8 bases and the J gene end by 9 bases; junction bases not matched to a gene: 8. The CDR3, as DNA: TGTGCCAGCCAGTTAGCGGGAGGGTTCCGGGAGCTGTTTTTT. This sequence encodes CASQLAGGFRELFF.